A single sample gave rise to the 3 T cell receptor beta chains below, sequenced in a study of T cell repertoires in aging, cancer and after chemotherapy. A mixed TRB-A/B primer pool amplified rearranged TRB by multiplex touch-down PCR. A single record per CDR3 protein comes from TCRdb applying MiXCR to the multiplex PCR reads. Of 2,500 to 3,000 distinct CDR3 sequences in the sample, approximately 42% were seen once. Peripheral blood genomic DNA, not sorted cells or RNA, was the template. Sequencing was performed on blood. The origin of the receptors is a human donor with a blood cancer.

The rearrangement joins TRBV12-3 or TRBV12-4 to TRBJ1-1; 9 positions match TRBD1. CDR3 length: 14 amino acids. V dropped 1 base and J dropped 6; count of bases not matched to a gene: 3. CDR3 loop: CASSLVTGGSEAFF. The DNA of the CDR3 is TGTGCCAGCAGTTTAGTGACAGGGGGTTCTGAAGCTTTCTTT.

This clonotype was counted between two and nine times. The chain recombines TRBV12-3 or TRBV12-4 with TRBJ2-5; 9 bases are shared with TRBD2. This CDR3 has 14 residues. The ends lost 8 bases at V and 5 bases at J; junction bases unmatched: 9. The CDR3 DNA sequence: TGTGCCAGCGGCCTACGGGCGGGAGGGGAGACCCAGTACTTC. It specifies CASGLRAGGETQYF.

This clonotype was seen more than once but under ten times. The genes are TRBV6-5 and TRBJ2-7; 9 positions match TRBD1. The V segment lost 6 bases and the J segment 5 bases; nucleotides outside the gene matches: 11. This CDR3 contains 15 residues. Germline assignment: CDR1 MNHEY and CDR2 SVGAGI. The CDR3 region has the DNA TGTGCCAGCAGACCACTCGGGACAGGGCCCCACGAGCAGTACTTC. Encoded protein: CASRPLGTGPHEQYF.